These 12 T cell receptor beta chains originate from one sample sequenced in a study of identifying expanded T cells in peripheral blood. Profiled with immunoSEQ multiplex PCR; TCRdb holds only in-frame clones, not every one. Here the sample spans around 100,000 clones, about 89% being singletons. The sequenced sample consisted of blood. The receptors derive from a person aged 18 to 75 in good health.

The chain is built from TRBV11-2 and TRBJ2-3; D is ambiguous. Trimming stripped 2 bases from V and 4 bases from J, with 4 bases between. This CDR3 has 12 residues. Germline assignment: CDR1 SGHAT and CDR2 FQNNGV. The CDR3 is CASSLSADTQYF. The CDR3 DNA reads as TGTGCCAGCAGCTTAAGTGCAGATACGCAGTATTTT.

This chain connects TRBV30 to TRBJ2-7; no reliable D call. The V gene's germline CDR1 is GTSNPN and CDR2 SVGIG (reference sequence). The length of the CDR3 is 12 residues. Deletions cut 0 bases from V and 6 bases from J, with 9 bases between. The CDR3 reads CAWSVGKGEQYF. CDR3 coding DNA: TGTGCCTGGAGTGTGGGTAAGGGCGAGCAGTACTTC.

V usage is TRBV10-1 and J usage is TRBJ1-5; unclear D gene. There are 14 residues in the CDR3. Trimming took off 8 bases at V and 9 bases at J, with 20 bases between the two ends. Germline CDR1 WNHNN, CDR2 SYGVQD (reference sequence). CDR3 sequence (DNA): TGCGCCAGCTCCGATGGAGGGTCTCTATCGCCCCAGCATTTT. As protein: CASSDGGSLSPQHF.

The genes are TRBV4-3 and TRBJ2-7; D gene ambiguous. Germline values: CDR1 LGHNA, CDR2 YSLEER. The V and J ends lost 0 bases and 2 bases respectively, with 14 bases between them. This CDR3 region has 16 residues. This CDR3 is CASSQELSQPAYEQYF. The CDR3 DNA sequence: TGCGCCAGCAGCCAAGAATTAAGCCAACCTGCCTACGAGCAGTACTTC.

J is TRBJ2-3 and V is TRBV19; TRBD2 agrees at 11 bases. Germline trimming cut 1 base from V and 6 bases from J; bases unmatched to any gene: 9. The germline V gene has CDR1 LNHDA and CDR2 SQIVND (reference sequence). This CDR3 spans 17 amino acids. The CDR3 sequence is CASSIVLAGGPPDTQYF. CDR3 sequence (DNA): TGTGCCAGTAGTATAGTCCTAGCGGGGGGCCCACCTGATACGCAGTATTTT.

The CDR3 sequence: CASSLVLAGHTEAFF. In nucleotides, the CDR3 is TGTGCCAGTAGCCTAGTCTTGGCAGGGCACACTGAAGCTTTCTTT. The chain couples TRBV19 to TRBJ1-1; weak D call: TRBD1 (5 bases). The CDR3 contains 15 residues. CDR1 is LNHDA and CDR2 is SQIVND in the germline V gene (reference sequence). With 6 bases removed from V and 3 bases from J, the gap between germline ends came to 17 bases.

The V gene is TRBV19, the J gene TRBJ1-5; 10 bases line up with TRBD1. The CDR3 is made up of 13 amino acids. Per the germline V gene, CDR1 is LNHDA and CDR2 is SQIVND (reference sequence). J gave up 6 bases and V 7 bases, and 3 bases lay outside the gene matches. The CDR3 loop is CASKDRGLQPQHF. CDR3 DNA sequence: TGTGCCAGTAAAGACAGGGGGCTTCAGCCCCAGCATTTT.

V gene TRBV19 combines with J gene TRBJ2-2; no clear D. Germline V gene lookup returns CDR1 LNHDA and CDR2 SQIVND (reference sequence). The CDR3 is 14 amino acids. V lost 1 base and J 5 bases, leaving 8 bases between the germline ends. The CDR3 loop reads CASSIVHGTGELFF. In DNA form, the CDR3 reads TGTGCCAGTAGTATAGTCCACGGGACCGGGGAGCTGTTTTTT.

The J gene is TRBJ1-3, the V gene TRBV4-2, with D tentatively TRBD1 (5 bases). CDR1 and CDR2 (germline): LGHNA, YNFKEQ. This CDR3 spans 19 amino acids. Trimming shortened V by 0 bases and J by 0 bases, and 18 bases separated the two germline ends. The CDR3: CASSQDPIGGSSSGNTIYF. The CDR3 nucleotides are TGTGCCAGCAGCCAAGATCCGATTGGGGGGTCAAGCTCTGGAAACACCATATATTTT.

The gene calls are TRBV5-6 and TRBJ1-1; D unresolved. Trimming took 1 base from V and 5 from J, leaving 24 bases between them. The CDR3 extends over 18 amino acids. Germline-derived CDR1 and CDR2 are SGHDT and YYEEEE. The CDR3 coding sequence is TGTGCCAGCAGCTTGCCGACCAGACGGGCCGGTTATCAAACTGAAGCTTTCTTT. Residues: CASSLPTRRAGYQTEAFF.

This chain connects TRBV10-3 to TRBJ1-6; unclear D gene. Trimming left V 6 bases short and J 5 bases short, with 14 bases between. The CDR3 is 15 residues long. Germline-derived CDR1 and CDR2 are ENHRY and SYGVKD. CDR3 DNA sequence: TGTGCCATCAGCCCCCTGGACGGGGATAATTCACCCCTCCACTTT. Translating it yields CAISPLDGDNSPLHF.

The chain is built from TRBV15 and TRBJ2-4; D not certain. The V and J ends lost 0 bases and 12 bases respectively, with 9 bases between them. The CDR3 is 12 residues long. In germline, CDR1 is LNHNV, CDR2 YYDKDF (reference sequence). The CDR3 reads CATSRDISSQYF. DNA of the CDR3: TGTGCCACCAGCAGAGATATATCTAGTCAGTACTTC.